Presented here are 30 T cell receptor beta chains from one specimen sequenced in a study of shared clonotypes between healthy human individuals. Only in-frame clones appear in the TCRdb table, and some are missing; sequencing was by immunoSEQ multiplex PCR. The data contain about 500,000 clones, around 77% of them singletons. The sample comprised PBMCs. These receptors all stem from a middle-aged woman in good health. Some clones in this sample may be carry-over from other donors' samples.

This rearrangement joins TRBV28 to TRBJ1-4, with TRBD1 matching 9 bases. V shed 6 bases, J shed 7 bases, and the junction held 9 bases outside the gene matches. The germline CDR1 and CDR2 sequences are MDHEN and SYDVKM. The CDR3 runs to 15 residues. In nucleotides, the CDR3 is TGTGCCAGCAGATTTGGGACAGGGTTAAGTGAAAAACTGTTTTTT. It translates to CASRFGTGLSEKLFF.

This rearrangement joins TRBV5-4 to TRBJ2-5; D unclear. The CDR3 length is 12 residues. V was cut by 5 bases and J by 5 bases, with 10 bases left in between. Germline V gene lookup returns CDR1 SGHNT and CDR2 YYREEE (reference sequence). Here the CDR3 DNA reads TGTGCCAGCAGTACAACTGTGGAGACCCAGTACTTC. This codes for CASSTTVETQYF.

This chain connects TRBV5-4 to TRBJ2-2; possibly TRBD2 for D (6 bases). Looked up from germline, CDR1 is SGHNT and CDR2 is YYREEE (reference sequence). V lost 1 base and J lost 6, with 16 bases in between. This CDR3 has 16 amino acids. The CDR3 DNA is TGTGCCAGCAGCTTGTTGGGCGGGGCGTTGGCCGGGGAGCTGTTTTTT. Its translation: CASSLLGGALAGELFF. Drawing the rest from reference TRBV5-4 and TRBJ2-2, the complete variable domain is ETGVTQSPTHLIKTRGQQVTLRCSSQSGHNTVSWYQQALGQGPQFIFQYYREEENGRGNFPPRFSGLQFPNYSSELNVNALELDDSALYLCASSLLGGALAGELFFGEGSRLTVL.

The chain joins TRBV28 to TRBJ2-5; D tentatively fits TRBD1 or TRBD2 (7 bases each). V shed 2 bases and J shed 5 bases, with 15 bases lying between them. The CDR3 contains 15 residues. Looked up from germline, CDR1 is MDHEN and CDR2 is SYDVKM. The DNA for the CDR3 is TGTGCCAGCAGTTTAATTCAGGGGGGGATGGAGACCCAGTACTTC. It yields the protein CASSLIQGGMETQYF.

The chain has TRBV27 and TRBJ1-5; D may be TRBD1 (6 bases). Germline V gene data show CDR1 as MNHEY and CDR2 as SMNVEV (reference sequence). Trimming removed 2 bases at V and 1 base at J, with 12 bases between. The CDR3 runs 16 residues. CDR3 amino acids: CASSLRGDRSNQPQHF. In DNA form, the CDR3 reads TGTGCCAGCAGTTTAAGGGGCGACAGGAGCAATCAGCCCCAGCATTTT.

This chain joins TRBV10-1 and TRBJ1-1; D is possibly TRBD1 (6 bases). Germline values: CDR1 WNHNN, CDR2 SYGVQD (reference sequence). V was clipped by 8 bases and J by 3 bases, with 13 bases between them. The CDR3 is 13 residues long. The CDR3 region is CASQKGGDTEAFF. The CDR3 DNA sequence: TGCGCCAGCCAGAAGGGGGGGGACACTGAAGCTTTCTTT.

This clone was found a few times. Other DNA variants within this sample encode the same CDR3. The chain links TRBV19 to TRBJ1-6, with 7 bases identical to TRBD1. This CDR3 region has 14 residues. Trimming at V came to 6 bases and at J to 6 bases, leaving 5 bases not matched to a gene. Germline V gene lookup returns CDR1 LNHDA and CDR2 SQIVND (reference sequence). CDR3 sequence reads: CASSRRDSNSPLHF. As DNA, the CDR3 is TGTGCCAGTAGCAGGCGGGACAGTAATTCACCCCTCCACTTT. Full variable domain (outside the CDR3, taken from reference TRBV19 and TRBJ1-6): DGGITQSPKYLFRKEGQNVTLSCEQNLNHDAMYWYRQDPGQGLRLIYYSQIVNDFQKGDIAEGYSVSREKKESFPLTVTSAQKNPTAFYLCASSRRDSNSPLHFGNGTRLTVT.

The CDR3 loop reads CASSLPTGQGGYTF. DNA for the CDR3: TGTGCCAGCAGTTTGCCGACGGGGCAGGGTGGCTACACCTTC. The chain carries TRBV5-4 and TRBJ1-2; maybe TRBD1 (5 bases). From germline, CDR1 is SGHNT and CDR2 YYREEE (reference sequence). V was shortened by 5 bases and J by 7 bases, with 18 bases between the two germline ends. The CDR3 runs 14 residues.

The chain carries TRBV4-1 and TRBJ1-1; 8 nucleotides line up with TRBD1. The junction had 7 bases not matched to a gene; V was cut back by 0 bases and J by 4 bases. CDR3 length: 16 amino acids. From germline, CDR1 is MGHRA and CDR2 YSYEKL. CDR3 nucleotide sequence: TGCGCCAGCAGCCAAGATTGGACAGGGAGTCCCACTGAAGCTTTCTTT. Its translation: CASSQDWTGSPTEAFF.

This clone occurred a few times. The chain recombines TRBV29-1 with TRBJ2-7; either TRBD1 or TRBD2 may fit D (5 bases each). The J call may not be correct, given that the DNA end is closer to TRBJ2-5. CDR3 size: 11 residues. Germline V gene data show CDR1 as SQVTM and CDR2 as ANQGSEA. CDR3 bases: TGCAGCGTGGGGGAACAAGAGACCCAGTACTTC. Protein: CSVGEQETQYF.

This sequence joins TRBV15 and TRBJ2-3; 8 bases match TRBD1. Unmatched junction bases numbered 4, after V lost 2 bases and J lost 3 bases. Germline CDR1 is LNHNV and CDR2 is YYDKDF (reference sequence). This CDR3 comprises 15 residues. The CDR3 DNA reads TGTGCCACCAGCAGAACCGACAGGGGAACAGATACGCAGTATTTT. It codes for CATSRTDRGTDTQYF.

As regards this clone: A far bigger clonotype differs at one base, so this is likely a read error. The chain's CDR3 is CASSLSRNTEAFF. CDR3 coding DNA: TGTGCCAGCAGCTTGTCCAGGAACACTGAAGCTTTCTTT. The chain combines TRBV9 with TRBJ1-1; D gene ambiguous. Per the germline V gene, CDR1 is SGDLS and CDR2 is YYNGEE. This CDR3 has 13 amino acids. Trimming took off 4 bases at V and 1 base at J, with 8 bases between the two ends. Combining the CDR3 with reference TRBV9 and TRBJ1-1 gives the whole variable domain DSGVTQTPKHLITATGQRVTLRCSPRSGDLSVYWYQQSLDQGLQFLIQYYNGEERAKGNILERFSAQQFPDLHSELNLSSLELGDSALYFCASSLSRNTEAFFGQGTRLTVV.

The V gene is TRBV4-2, the J gene TRBJ2-1, with D hard to call. Trimming left V 1 base short and J 8 bases short, with 9 bases between. Looked up from germline, CDR1 is LGHNA and CDR2 is YNFKEQ. The CDR3 extends over 13 amino acids. CDR3 residues: CASSQGSTYEQFF. CDR3 nucleotide sequence: TGTGCCAGCAGCCAAGGATCTACTTATGAGCAGTTCTTC.

This rearrangement joins TRBV7-2 to TRBJ2-7, with D unclear. V was pared by 2 bases and J by 4 bases, with 9 bases between. The germline V gene has CDR1 SGHTA and CDR2 FQGNSA. The CDR3 contains 13 residues. The CDR3: CASSLIGGYEQYF. The DNA for the CDR3 is TGTGCCAGCAGCTTAATTGGTGGGTACGAGCAGTACTTC.

The sample holds one count of this clone. The rearrangement joins TRBV9 to TRBJ2-3, with 8 bases that match TRBD2. J lost 6 bases, V lost 4 bases, and 7 bases had no gene match. Per germline, CDR1 SGDLS and CDR2 YYNGEE. The CDR3 length is 14 residues. The CDR3 DNA reads as TGTGCCAGCAGCCGCCGAGCGGGAGAGGATACGCAGTATTTT. Encoded protein: CASSRRAGEDTQYF.

The chain links TRBV28 to TRBJ2-7; 9 bases match TRBD1. The germline gives CDR1 MDHEN, CDR2 SYDVKM. The CDR3 loop spans 16 amino acids. V lost 3 bases, J lost 5 bases, and 11 bases stayed unmatched. CDR3: CASSFVAGQGLNEQYF. The CDR3 DNA is TGTGCCAGCAGTTTTGTTGCCGGACAGGGGTTGAACGAGCAGTACTTC.

Remarks on this clone: A single base is all that separates this from a far larger clone, so a read error is likely. Different DNA sequences within this sample yield the same CDR3. The chain recombines TRBV30 with TRBJ1-4, with D unclear. Germline-derived CDR1 and CDR2 are GTSNPN and SVGIG (reference sequence). V was shortened by 2 bases and J by 11 bases, with 12 bases between the two germline ends. This CDR3 is built from 12 residues. CDR3: CAWSPLREKLFF. Here the CDR3 DNA reads TGTGCCTGGAGTCCCCTGAGGGAGAAACTGTTTTTT.

Notes on this clone: A far more abundant clone sits one base away, making this likely a read error. The chain combines TRBV30 with TRBJ2-7; TRBD2 agrees at 9 bases. CDR3 length: 15 amino acids. Germline assignment: CDR1 GTSNPN and CDR2 SVGIG (reference sequence). CDR3 nucleotides: TGTGCCAGGAGTGTACGGCGGGAGGGCTTCTACGAGCAGTACTTC. Translating it yields CARSVRREGFYEQYF.

V and J are TRBV7-9 and TRBJ2-7, with D possibly TRBD1 on 6 matching bases. There are 16 residues in the CDR3. V was shortened by 0 bases and J by 2 bases, with 14 bases between the two germline ends. CDR1 SEHNR and CDR2 FQNEAQ come from the germline V gene (reference sequence). CDR3 protein: CASSLASTGLAYEQYF. The DNA of the CDR3 is TGTGCCAGCAGCTTAGCGTCTACAGGGCTGGCCTACGAGCAGTACTTC.

The J gene is TRBJ2-7, the V gene TRBV28, with 9 bases fitting TRBD1. The V gene end was trimmed by 8 bases and the J gene end by 5 bases; junction bases not matched to a gene: 7. The germline gives CDR1 MDHEN, CDR2 SYDVKM. The length of the CDR3 is 13 residues. CDR3 coding DNA: TGTGCCAGCTTTGGACAGGGGATGAACGAGCAGTACTTC. It yields the protein CASFGQGMNEQYF.

The CDR3 spells CASSLVASGRFYEQYF. Here the CDR3 DNA reads TGCGCCAGCAGCTTGGTGGCTAGCGGGAGGTTCTACGAGCAGTACTTC. J is TRBJ2-7 and V is TRBV5-1; 11 nucleotides line up with TRBD2. V dropped 0 bases and J dropped 3; count of bases not matched to a gene: 5. The CDR3 is 16 residues long. CDR1 and CDR2 from the germline V gene are SGHRS and YFSETQ.

The chain links TRBV6-5 to TRBJ1-2; a possible D gene is TRBD1 (5 bases). Germline CDR1 is MNHEY and CDR2 is SVGAGI. V was clipped by 3 bases and J by 4 bases, with 12 bases between them. This CDR3 is built from 14 residues. The CDR3 DNA follows: TGTGCCAGCAGTTATATCGCAGGGAGCTATGGCTACACCTTC. It is translated as CASSYIAGSYGYTF.

On this clone itself: The same CDR3 is also encoded by other DNA sequences in this sample. The chain couples TRBV19 to TRBJ2-7; a weak D match, TRBD1 (5 bases). Deletions cut 3 bases from V and 2 bases from J, with 8 bases between. Germline-derived CDR1 and CDR2 are LNHDA and SQIVND (reference sequence). The CDR3 length is 13 residues. The DNA for the CDR3 is TGTGCCAGTAGTATTACAGGTACCTACGAGCAGTACTTC. This gives the protein CASSITGTYEQYF. The full variable domain, with the rest looked up from reference TRBV19 and TRBJ2-7, is DGGITQSPKYLFRKEGQNVTLSCEQNLNHDAMYWYRQDPGQGLRLIYYSQIVNDFQKGDIAEGYSVSREKKESFPLTVTSAQKNPTAFYLCASSITGTYEQYFGPGTRLTVT.

This clone showed up just once. V usage is TRBV5-3 and J usage is TRBJ2-6; D gene uncertain. Being an ORF, TRBV5-3 has a function that is uncertain. The length of the CDR3 is 16 residues. With 1 base removed from V and 5 bases from J, the gap between germline ends came to 13 bases. The CDR3 is CARSLLSNAWANVLTF. In nucleotides, the CDR3 is TGTGCCAGAAGCTTGCTATCGAATGCCTGGGCCAACGTCCTGACTTTC.

The V call is TRBV19, the J call TRBJ2-7; 10 bases agree with TRBD1. Trimming removed 6 bases from V and 2 bases from J; junction bases left unmatched: 7. CDR3 length: 15 residues. Germline lookup yields CDR1 LNHDA and CDR2 SQIVND (reference sequence). The DNA of the CDR3 is TGTGCCAGTAGCAGGACAGGGGGATCCGCCTACGAGCAGTACTTC. The encoded protein is CASSRTGGSAYEQYF.

The V call is TRBV5-6, the J call TRBJ2-1; D ambiguous. The CDR3 has 12 residues. Between the trimmed V and J ends, which lost 0 bases and 10 bases, there was a span of 8 bases. Germline loops: CDR1 SGHDT, CDR2 YYEEEE. The CDR3 DNA reads TGTGCCAGCAGCTTGGATTGGCTGGAGCAGTTCTTC. Its translation is CASSLDWLEQFF.

The V call is TRBV7-8, the J call TRBJ2-1; TRBD1 matches at 10 bases. The germline V gene encodes CDR1 SGHVS and CDR2 FQNEAQ. After removal of 0 bases from V and 8 bases from J, the junction contained 4 bases not matched to a gene. The CDR3 has 15 residues. Here the CDR3 reads CASSLARTGGDEQFF. The CDR3 coding sequence is TGTGCCAGCAGCTTAGCCAGGACAGGGGGTGATGAGCAGTTCTTC.

V usage is TRBV7-2 and J usage is TRBJ2-1; D uncertain. The CDR3 loop spans 15 amino acids. V gave up 1 base and J gave up 0 bases, with 7 bases separating them. CDR1 SGHTA and CDR2 FQGNSA come from the germline V gene. The CDR3 nucleotides read TGTGCCAGCAGCTTAGAAGCATCCTCCTACAATGAGCAGTTCTTC. It encodes CASSLEASSYNEQFF.

The V and J genes are TRBV5-1 and TRBJ1-6, with a possible D match to TRBD1 (5 bases). CDR3 length: 13 amino acids. Trimming stripped 0 bases from V and 11 bases from J, with 9 bases between. Germline V gene data show CDR1 as SGHRS and CDR2 as YFSETQ. The DNA for the CDR3 is TGCGCCAGCAGCTTGGAAGAGGGGACACCCCTCCACTTT. As protein: CASSLEEGTPLHF.

The table lists this clone with a few counts. The CDR3 sequence: CASSAGQAGNTEAFF. The CDR3 coding sequence is TGTGCCAGCAGCGCGGGACAGGCCGGGAACACTGAAGCTTTCTTT. The chain joins TRBV2 to TRBJ1-1; 8 bases map to TRBD1. Germline V lookup: CDR1 SNHLY, CDR2 FYNNEI. J was trimmed by 1 base and V by 6 bases; bases with no gene match: 7. This CDR3 spans 15 amino acids.